The next 5 T cell receptor beta chains were all read from a single sample in a study of T cell clones after liver transplantation. Some clones are missing from TCRdb's copy, which holds only in-frame ones; the method was immunoSEQ multiplex PCR. The sample lists about 15,000 clones, roughly 85% occurring once. The material was CD8+ T cells from blood, obtained around 44 months after liver transplant. These TCRs come from a human patient who received a liver transplant. Some T cells may originate from the graft donor.

The chain carries TRBV9 and TRBJ2-1; D is undetermined. This CDR3 is built from 15 residues. Trimming pared 6 bases from V and 2 bases from J, leaving 15 bases between. Germline-derived CDR1 and CDR2 are SGDLS and YYNGEE. The CDR3 sequence is CASNYVAEPYNEQFF. The CDR3 coding sequence is TGTGCCAGCAACTATGTAGCAGAACCCTACAATGAGCAGTTCTTC.

The chain links TRBV15 to TRBJ2-7; 8 nucleotides align to TRBD1. CDR1 LNHNV and CDR2 YYDKDF come from the germline V gene (reference sequence). The CDR3 runs to 12 residues. V dropped 5 bases and J dropped 4; count of bases not matched to a gene: 1. DNA for the CDR3: TGTGCCACCAGCGGACAGGGTTACGAGCAGTACTTC. It is translated as CATSGQGYEQYF. Combining the CDR3 with reference TRBV15 and TRBJ2-7 gives the whole variable domain DAMVIQNPRYQVTQFGKPVTLSCSQTLNHNVMYWYQQKSSQAPKLLFHYYDKDFNNEADTPDNFQSRRPNTSFCFLDIRSPGLGDTAMYLCATSGQGYEQYFGPGTRLTVT.

The chain is built from TRBV7-9 and TRBJ1-3; weak D call: TRBD1 (5 bases). Per germline, CDR1 SEHNR and CDR2 FQNEAQ (reference sequence). V was cut by 2 bases and J by 0 bases, with 11 bases left in between. CDR3 length: 16 amino acids. The chain's CDR3 is CASSLYHRPSGNTIYF. The CDR3 DNA follows: TGTGCCAGCAGCTTATATCACAGGCCCTCTGGAAACACCATATATTTT.

This chain links TRBV5-5 with TRBJ1-2; weak D call: TRBD1 (5 bases). The CDR3 spans 17 residues. Germline V gene data show CDR1 as SGHKS and CDR2 as YYEKEE (reference sequence). The V and J ends lost 0 bases and 0 bases respectively, with 15 bases between them. CDR3 residues: CASSLDGQGPANYGYTF. DNA for the CDR3: TGTGCCAGCAGCTTGGATGGGCAGGGCCCAGCTAACTATGGCTACACCTTC.

This clone was seen more than once but under ten times. The rearrangement joins TRBV27 to TRBJ2-3; a possible D gene is TRBD2 (6 bases). V was cut by 2 bases and J by 2 bases, with 11 bases left in between. The CDR3 is made up of 15 amino acids. Germline V gene sequence: CDR1 MNHEY, CDR2 SMNVEV (reference sequence). Here the CDR3 DNA reads TGTGCCAGCAGTTTAACGGGAGTAGCCACAGATACGCAGTATTTT. It encodes CASSLTGVATDTQYF.